These T cell receptor beta chains were read from a single sample in a study of OX40 agonist ivuxolimab in advanced cancers. Sequencing was performed with immunoSEQ multiplex PCR; in TCRdb, only in-frame clones are kept and a portion is missing. The sample consists of more than 15,000 clones, 78% of them appearing once. The material was CD4+ or CD8+ T cells sorted from blood, obtained in a trial of the OX40 agonist ivuxolimab. The origin of the receptors is an adult with an advanced solid tumor such as melanoma, head and neck, liver or kidney cancer. Both conserved end residues are part of each CDR3. D genes are given only for firm matches. Size tells how often a clone was seen (once, few, many) or the class of an expanded clone, and some rows leave it out.

J gene | D gene | V gene | clone size | CDR3 protein | CDR3 DNA
TRBJ2-5 | . | TRBV18 | . | CASSPTRARETQYF | TGTGCCAGCTCACCGACCAGGGCTCGAGAGACCCAGTACTTC
TRBJ2-7 | . | TRBV6-6 | . | CASSPTSFEQYF | TGTGCCAGCAGCCCCACTAGCTTCGAGCAGTACTTC
TRBJ1-1 | TRBD1 | TRBV7-6 | . | CASSLGQGLNTEAFF | TGTGCCAGCAGCTTGGGACAGGGGCTGAACACTGAAGCTTTCTTT
TRBJ2-3 | . | TRBV30 | . | CAWSVGQETQYF | TGTGCCTGGAGTGTCGGCCAGGAGACGCAGTATTTT
TRBJ2-3 | . | TRBV7-6 | . | CASSIEGTDTQYF | TGTGCCAGCTCAATTGAGGGCACAGATACGCAGTATTTT
TRBJ1-2 | TRBD1 | TRBV4-3 | once | CASSYSGGGGYTF | TGCGCCAGCAGTTATTCAGGGGGGGGTGGCTACACCTTC
TRBJ2-2 | . | TRBV6-1 | once | CASSEIITENTGELFF | TGTGCCAGCAGTGAAATAATAACAGAGAACACCGGGGAGCTGTTTTTT
TRBJ1-1 | TRBD1 | TRBV2 | . | CASIRTGNTEAFF | TGTGCCAGCATTAGGACAGGGAACACTGAAGCTTTCTTT
TRBJ2-7 | . | TRBV6-1 | . | CASSSPLSFSYEQYF | TGTGCCAGCAGTTCCCCCCTTAGTTTCTCCTACGAGCAGTACTTC
TRBJ1-3 | . | TRBV7-2 | few | CASSMWGAGNTIYF | TGTGCCAGCAGTATGTGGGGGGCTGGAAACACCATATATTTT
TRBJ1-1 | . | TRBV5-5 | . | CASSLSWNTEAFF | TGTGCCAGCAGCTTAAGTTGGAACACTGAAGCTTTCTTT
TRBJ2-1 | . | TRBV5-4 | . | CASSYYYEQFF | TGCGCCAGCAGTTATTACTATGAGCAGTTCTTC
TRBJ2-7 | TRBD2 | TRBV4-3 | . | CASSPIAGGFYEQYF | TGCGCCAGCAGCCCCATAGCGGGGGGTTTCTACGAGCAGTACTTC
TRBJ1-1 | TRBD1 | TRBV5-8 | medium-sized | CASSPDRANTEAFF | TGTGCCAGCAGCCCCGACAGGGCGAACACTGAAGCTTTCTTT
TRBJ2-7 | . | TRBV7-5 | once | CASYSGGLEQYF | TGTGCCAGCTACTCAGGGGGCCTCGAGCAGTACTTC
TRBJ1-6 | TRBD1 | TRBV30 | once | CAWSTRQGWNSPLHF | TGTGCCTGGAGTACCCGACAGGGATGGAATTCACCCCTCCACTTT
TRBJ2-1 | . | TRBV28 | . | CASSLPGGNEQFF | TGTGCCAGCAGCCTCCCCGGGGGTAATGAGCAGTTCTTC
TRBJ2-5 | . | TRBV19 | . | CASGERGTALETQYF | TGTGCCAGTGGGGAGCGCGGGACGGCGCTTGAGACCCAGTACTTC
TRBJ1-2 | . | TRBV7-8 | . | CASSPPGQLHGYTF | TGTGCCAGCAGTCCACCCGGACAGCTCCATGGCTACACCTTC
TRBJ2-7 | . | TRBV11-2 | . | CASSLDHGTYEQYF | TGTGCCAGCAGCTTAGATCACGGGACATACGAGCAGTACTTC
TRBJ2-7 | . | TRBV13 | . | CASSPPGGGEYF | TGCGCCAGCAGCCCTCCGGGTGGAGGGGAGTACTTC
TRBJ2-2 | . | TRBV4-3 | . | CASSQDLPGVGELFF | TGCGCCAGCAGCCAAGATCTCCCAGGCGTAGGGGAGCTGTTTTTT
TRBJ1-2 | . | TRBV7-9 | once | CASSSGFRDGYTF | TGTGCCAGCAGCTCAGGGTTTCGGGATGGCTACACCTTC
TRBJ2-3 | TRBD2 | TRBV27 | once | CASSLRGASTDTQYF | TGTGCCAGCAGTTTGCGGGGGGCTAGCACAGATACGCAGTATTTT
TRBJ2-1 | TRBD2 | TRBV4-1 | . | CASSHGTSWREGSYNEQFF | TGCGCCAGCAGCCACGGGACTAGCTGGCGGGAGGGCTCCTACAATGAGCAGTTCTTC
TRBJ1-6 | . | TRBV19 | . | CASSIATDDNSPLHF | TGTGCCAGTAGTATCGCGACAGATGATAATTCACCCCTCCACTTT
TRBJ2-2 | TRBD1 | TRBV27 | . | CASSGTGGTGELFF | TGTGCCAGCAGTGGGACAGGGGGCACCGGGGAGCTGTTTTTT
TRBJ2-7 | TRBD1 | TRBV5-1 | . | CASSSPGQGVSEQYF | TGCGCCAGCAGCTCCCCGGGACAGGGAGTGAGTGAGCAGTACTTC
TRBJ1-2 | . | TRBV7-9 | . | CASSRDLSYGYTF | TGTGCCAGCAGCCGGGACCTCTCTTATGGCTACACCTTC
TRBJ2-7 | TRBD2 | TRBV27 | . | CASSPGTTSYEQYF | TGTGCCAGCAGCCCCGGGACTACCTCCTACGAGCAGTACTTC
TRBJ2-7 | TRBD1 | TRBV27 | . | CASRGQGYEQYF | TGTGCCAGCAGGGGACAGGGTTACGAGCAGTACTTC